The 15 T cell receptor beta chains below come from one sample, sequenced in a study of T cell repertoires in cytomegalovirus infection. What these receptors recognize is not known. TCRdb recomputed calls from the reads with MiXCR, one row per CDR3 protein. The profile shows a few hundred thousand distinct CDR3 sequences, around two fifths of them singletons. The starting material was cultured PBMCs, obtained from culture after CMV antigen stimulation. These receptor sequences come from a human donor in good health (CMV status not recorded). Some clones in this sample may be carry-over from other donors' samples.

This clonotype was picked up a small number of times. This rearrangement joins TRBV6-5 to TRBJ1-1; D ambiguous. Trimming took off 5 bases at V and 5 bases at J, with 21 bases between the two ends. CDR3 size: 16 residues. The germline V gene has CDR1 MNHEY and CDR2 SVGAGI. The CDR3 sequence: CASSHVSFEGWTEAFF. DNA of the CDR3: TGTGCCAGCAGTCACGTTAGCTTTGAGGGTTGGACTGAAGCTTTCTTT.

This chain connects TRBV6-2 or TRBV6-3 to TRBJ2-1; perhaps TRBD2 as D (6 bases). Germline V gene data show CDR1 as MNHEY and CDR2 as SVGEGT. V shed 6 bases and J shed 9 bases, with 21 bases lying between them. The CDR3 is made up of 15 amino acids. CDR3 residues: CASSPAWGDGGEQFF. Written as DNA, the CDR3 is TGTGCCAGCAGCCCCGCTTGGGGGGACGGTGGTGAGCAGTTCTTC.

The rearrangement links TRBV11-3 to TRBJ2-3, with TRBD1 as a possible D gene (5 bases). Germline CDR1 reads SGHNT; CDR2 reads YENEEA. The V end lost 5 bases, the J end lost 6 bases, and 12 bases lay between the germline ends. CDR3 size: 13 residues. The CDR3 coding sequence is TGTGCCAGCAGCGCGGACACGGCGGATACGCAGTATTTT. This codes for CASSADTADTQYF.

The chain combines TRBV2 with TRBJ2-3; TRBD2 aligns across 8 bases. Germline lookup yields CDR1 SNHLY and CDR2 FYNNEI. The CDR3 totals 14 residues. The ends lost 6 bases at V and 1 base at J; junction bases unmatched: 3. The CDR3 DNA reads TGTGCCAGCAGACCGACTAGCGGCACAGATACGCAGTATTTT. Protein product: CASRPTSGTDTQYF.

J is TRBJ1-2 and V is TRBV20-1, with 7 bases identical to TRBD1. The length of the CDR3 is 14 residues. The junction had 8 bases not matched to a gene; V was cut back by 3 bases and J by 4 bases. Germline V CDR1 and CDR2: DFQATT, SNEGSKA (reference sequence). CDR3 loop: CSASGAGGFYGYTF. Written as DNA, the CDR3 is TGCAGTGCTAGTGGGGCAGGGGGATTCTATGGCTACACCTTC.

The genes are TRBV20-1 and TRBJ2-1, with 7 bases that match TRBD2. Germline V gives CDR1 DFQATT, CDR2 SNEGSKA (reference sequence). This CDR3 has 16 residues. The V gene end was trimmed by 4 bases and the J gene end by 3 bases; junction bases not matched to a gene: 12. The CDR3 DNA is TGCAGTGCTAACACCCTCGAGCGGGGTCACTACAATGAGCAGTTCTTC. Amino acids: CSANTLERGHYNEQFF.

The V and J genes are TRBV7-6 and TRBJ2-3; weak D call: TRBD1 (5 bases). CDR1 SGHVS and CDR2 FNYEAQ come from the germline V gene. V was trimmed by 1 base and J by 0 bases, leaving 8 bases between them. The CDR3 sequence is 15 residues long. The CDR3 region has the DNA TGTGCCAGCAGCTTAGGACAGTCTAGCACAGATACGCAGTATTTT. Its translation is CASSLGQSSTDTQYF.

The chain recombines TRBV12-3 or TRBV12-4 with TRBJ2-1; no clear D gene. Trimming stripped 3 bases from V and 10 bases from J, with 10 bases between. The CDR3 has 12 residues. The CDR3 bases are TGTGCCAGCAGTTTCGGAACTGAGGAGCAGTTCTTC. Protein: CASSFGTEEQFF.

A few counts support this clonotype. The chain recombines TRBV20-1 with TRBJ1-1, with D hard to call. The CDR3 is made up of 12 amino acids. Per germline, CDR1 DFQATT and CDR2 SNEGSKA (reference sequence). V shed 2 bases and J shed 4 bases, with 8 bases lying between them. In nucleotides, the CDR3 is TGCAGTGCTAGAAAGAGTGGCACTGAAGCTTTCTTT. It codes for CSARKSGTEAFF.

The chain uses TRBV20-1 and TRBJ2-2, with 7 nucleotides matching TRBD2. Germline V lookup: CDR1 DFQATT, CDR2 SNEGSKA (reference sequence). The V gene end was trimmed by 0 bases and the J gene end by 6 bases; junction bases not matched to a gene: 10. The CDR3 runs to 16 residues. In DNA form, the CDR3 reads TGCAGTGCTAGAGAGTCGGGGCGGGGAGGGGCCGGGGAGCTGTTTTTT. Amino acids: CSARESGRGGAGELFF.

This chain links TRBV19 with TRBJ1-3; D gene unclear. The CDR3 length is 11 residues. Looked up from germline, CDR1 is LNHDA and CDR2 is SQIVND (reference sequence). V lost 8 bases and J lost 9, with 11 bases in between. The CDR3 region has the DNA TGTGCCAGTGGAGGGAGAGGCACCATATATTTT. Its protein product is CASGGRGTIYF. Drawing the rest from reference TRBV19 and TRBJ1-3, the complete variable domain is DGGITQSPKYLFRKEGQNVTLSCEQNLNHDAMYWYRQDPGQGLRLIYYSQIVNDFQKGDIAEGYSVSREKKESFPLTVTSAQKNPTAFYLCASGGRGTIYFGEGSWLTVV.

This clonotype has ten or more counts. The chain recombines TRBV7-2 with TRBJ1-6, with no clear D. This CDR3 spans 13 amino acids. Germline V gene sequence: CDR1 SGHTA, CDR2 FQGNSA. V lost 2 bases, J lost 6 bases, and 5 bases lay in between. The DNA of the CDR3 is TGTGCCAGCAGCTTACATTTTAATTCACCCCTCCACTTT. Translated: CASSLHFNSPLHF.

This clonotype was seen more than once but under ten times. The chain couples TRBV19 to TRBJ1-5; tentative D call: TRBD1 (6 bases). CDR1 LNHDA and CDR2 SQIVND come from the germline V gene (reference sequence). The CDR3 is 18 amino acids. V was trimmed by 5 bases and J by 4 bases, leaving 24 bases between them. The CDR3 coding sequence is TGTGCCAGTAGTGGGCCCTCACCATTAAGGGGGTCAAATCAGCCCCAGCATTTT. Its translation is CASSGPSPLRGSNQPQHF.

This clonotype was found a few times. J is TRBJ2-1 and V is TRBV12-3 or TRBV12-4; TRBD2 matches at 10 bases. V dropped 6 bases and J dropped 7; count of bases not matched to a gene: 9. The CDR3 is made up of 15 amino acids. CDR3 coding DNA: TGTGCCAGCAGGGGACTAGCGCATCGCCGGAATGAGCAGTTCTTC. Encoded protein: CASRGLAHRRNEQFF.

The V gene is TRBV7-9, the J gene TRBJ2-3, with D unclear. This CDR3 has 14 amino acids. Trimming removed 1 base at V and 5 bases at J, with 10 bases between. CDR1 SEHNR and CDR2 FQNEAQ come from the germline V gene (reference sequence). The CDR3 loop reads CASSLDDARDTQYF. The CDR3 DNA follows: TGTGCCAGCAGCTTAGACGACGCCCGAGATACGCAGTATTTT.